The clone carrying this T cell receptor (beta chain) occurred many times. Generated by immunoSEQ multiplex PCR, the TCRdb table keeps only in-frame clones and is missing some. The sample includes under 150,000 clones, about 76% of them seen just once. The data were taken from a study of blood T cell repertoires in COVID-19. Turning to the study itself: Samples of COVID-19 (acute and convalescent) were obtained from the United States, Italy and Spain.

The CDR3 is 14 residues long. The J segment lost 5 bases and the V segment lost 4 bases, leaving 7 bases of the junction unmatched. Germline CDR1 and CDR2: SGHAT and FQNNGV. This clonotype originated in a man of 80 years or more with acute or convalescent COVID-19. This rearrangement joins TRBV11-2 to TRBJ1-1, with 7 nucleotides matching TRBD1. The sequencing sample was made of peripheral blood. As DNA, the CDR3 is TGTGCCAGCAGCTCGACGACAGGGAAGACTGAAGCTTTCTTT. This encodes CASSSTTGKTEAFF. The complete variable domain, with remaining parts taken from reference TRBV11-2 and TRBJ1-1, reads EAGVAQSPRYKIIEKRQSVAFWCNPISGHATLYWYQQILGQGPKLLIQFQNNGVVDDSQLPKDRFSAERLKGVDSTLKIQPAKLEDSAVYLCASSSTTGKTEAFFGQGTRLTVV.